This T cell receptor beta chain derives from a study of T-cell memory formation after mild COVID-19. TCRdb reprocessed the 5' RACE reads with MiXCR, giving one entry per CDR3 protein. The sample has about 360,000 distinct CDR3 sequences; under 15% are singletons. This clonotype occurred a few times. The CDR3 is made up of 17 amino acids. Per the germline V gene, CDR1 is SGHTA and CDR2 is FQGNSA. Trimming removed 5 bases at V and 9 bases at J, with 23 bases between. The chain couples TRBV7-2 to TRBJ1-6, with TRBD1 as a possible D gene (6 bases). Sequencing input: PBMCs or a T cell subset sorted from them (not recorded which). The clonotype originates from a man between 18 and 29 years old who had mild COVID-19 (a few samples of this study predate the infection). Cell type and time point are not known. This CDR3 is CASSQGQFSSWSSPLHF. The CDR3 region has the DNA TGTGCCAGCAGCCAAGGACAGTTTAGTTCGTGGTCTTCACCCCTCCACTTT.